Listed below are T cell receptor beta chains from one sample, sequenced in a study of blood T cell repertoires in COVID-19. Measured with immunoSEQ multiplex PCR; TCRdb has only the in-frame clones, and not every one. Seen here are about 160,000 clones, roughly 87% observed once, and the top ten hold roughly 7%. Sequenced input: PBMCs or T cells enriched from blood (not recorded which). Receptors were obtained from a woman in her 50s who had recovered from COVID-19. CDR3s include the opening cysteine and the closing phenylalanine or tryptophan. The D gene is left open where the match is weak. Clone size, where shown, is once, few, many, or a class for clones that have expanded.

>TRBV5-1|TRBJ1-2|NA|NA
TGCGCCAGCAGCTTGTCCGACAGTAACTATGGCTACACCTTC
CASSLSDSNYGYTF
>TRBV29-1|TRBJ1-1|NA|NA
TGCAGCGTTGAAGGGACAGCGAACACTGAAGCTTTCTTT
CSVEGTANTEAFF
>TRBV2|TRBJ1-1|NA|once
TGTGCCAGCAACGGGGGTCCCTCCACCGTAAACACTGAAGCTTTCTTT
CASNGGPSTVNTEAFF
>TRBV3-1/TRBV3-2|TRBJ2-1|NA|NA
TGTGCCAGCAGCCAAGCTGGAGGCCATCCGGGGGATGAGCAGTTCTTC
CASSQAGGHPGDEQFF
>TRBV27|TRBJ1-6|NA|NA
TGTGCCAGCAGTTCCCGCCCGGACAGAAATTATAATTCACCCCTCCACTTT
CASSSRPDRNYNSPLHF
>TRBV7-3|TRBJ1-1|NA|NA
TGTGCCAGCAGTCTGGGAGGCTTGAACACTGAAGCTTTCTTT
CASSLGGLNTEAFF
>TRBV7-9|TRBJ2-2|NA|few
TGTGCCAGCATCACCGCGGACACCGGGGAGCTGTTTTTT
CASITADTGELFF
>TRBV18|TRBJ2-7|TRBD1|NA
TGTGCCAGCTCATTGGGGGACAGCTACGAGCAGTACTTC
CASSLGDSYEQYF
>TRBV27|TRBJ2-7|NA|once
TGTGCCAGCAGTTTAACAGTATTCAGCTACGAGCAGTACTTC
CASSLTVFSYEQYF
>TRBV6-2/TRBV6-3|TRBJ2-1|TRBD1|NA
TGTGCCAGCAGTGCCCGGGGACAGGGAATACCGTTCTTC
CASSARGQGIPFF
>TRBV27|TRBJ2-1|TRBD1|NA
TGTGCCAGCAGTTTAGACAGGGGAACCCATGAGCAGTTCTTC
CASSLDRGTHEQFF
>TRBV19|TRBJ2-2|NA|NA
TGTGCCAGTACCGAGCGGAGATCGAACACCGGGGAGCTGTTTTTT
CASTERRSNTGELFF
>TRBV27|TRBJ1-2|NA|NA
TGTGCCAGCAGTTATAGGGGTGGCTATGGCTACACCTTC
CASSYRGGYGYTF
>TRBV5-1|TRBJ2-1|NA|NA
TGCGCCAGCAGCGTAATATTGAGCTCCTACAATGAGCAGTTCTTC
CASSVILSSYNEQFF
>TRBV11-1|TRBJ1-6|NA|NA
TGTGCCAGCACCTGGGGAGAAAATAATTCACCCCTCCACTTT
CASTWGENNSPLHF
>TRBV24-1|TRBJ1-2|TRBD1|NA
TGTGCCACCAGTGATCCTGGACAGGGCGGCGGCTACACCTTC
CATSDPGQGGGYTF
>TRBV5-4|TRBJ2-2|TRBD2|NA
TGTGCCAGCAGCTGGGGGACTAGCGGGAGACCCGGGGAGCTGTTTTTT
CASSWGTSGRPGELFF
>TRBV14|TRBJ1-1|TRBD1|NA
TGTGCCAGCAGCCGGAGACAGGGGACCATGAACACTGAAGCTTTCTTT
CASSRRQGTMNTEAFF
>TRBV7-2|TRBJ1-5|NA|NA
TGTGCCAGCAGCGTGACCGGGGGTCAGCCCCAGCATTTT
CASSVTGGQPQHF
>TRBV6-5|TRBJ2-1|TRBD1|NA
TGTGCCAGCAGCCTCCGGGACAGGGAGTTCTTC
CASSLRDREFF
>TRBV21-1|TRBJ1-1|NA|NA
TGTGCCAGCAGCAAAGTCCGGGCAGGGGGCGAGGACACTGAAGCTTTCTTT
CASSKVRAGGEDTEAFF
>TRBV11-2|TRBJ1-6|NA|once
TGTGCCAGCAGCATGTGCCGCAGCAACACAGGGTGTAATTCACCCCTCCACTTT
CASSMCRSNTGCNSPLHF
>TRBV27|TRBJ1-2|TRBD1|NA
TGTGCCAGCAGTCCTAACAGGGGAATGGGTGGCTACACCTTC
CASSPNRGMGGYTF
>TRBV7-6|TRBJ2-7|NA|once
TGTGCCAGCAGCCCCCAGGGCCTCAACTCTTACGAGCAGTACTTC
CASSPQGLNSYEQYF
>TRBV6-1|TRBJ1-1|TRBD1|NA
TGTGCCAGCAGTGATAGGGGGCGGATAAACACTGAAGCTTTCTTT
CASSDRGRINTEAFF
>TRBV3-1/TRBV3-2|TRBJ2-5|NA|NA
TGTGCCAGCAGCCAAATGACTGGGCAAGAGACCCAGTACTTC
CASSQMTGQETQYF
>TRBV2|TRBJ2-7|NA|NA
TGTGCCAGCAGGCGGGGTGGTTACGAGCAGTACTTC
CASRRGGYEQYF
>TRBV5-6|TRBJ2-4|TRBD1|NA
TGTGCCAGCAGCAGGACAGGGCTAGGCATTCAGTACTTC
CASSRTGLGIQYF
>TRBV19|TRBJ2-2|NA|NA
TGTGCCAGTAGTGGGGACACTGACACCGGGGAGCTGTTTTTT
CASSGDTDTGELFF
>TRBV7-9|TRBJ1-2|TRBD1|NA
TGTGCCAGCAGCTTAGCTGAGGGACAGCTCTATGGCTACACCTTC
CASSLAEGQLYGYTF
>TRBV4-2|TRBJ2-7|NA|few
TGTGCCAGCAGCCAAGATTTCGATCAAACTTTCCCCTACGAGCAGTACTTC
CASSQDFDQTFPYEQYF
>TRBV29-1|TRBJ2-5|TRBD1|NA
TGCAGCGTTGAAGGTGGCAGGGGGAAGGTCCAAGAGACCCAGTACTTC
CSVEGGRGKVQETQYF
>TRBV7-9|TRBJ2-7|TRBD2|NA
TGTGCCAGCAGCTTAGTCCCAGCGGGAGCCTCCTACGAGCAGTACTTC
CASSLVPAGASYEQYF
>TRBV19|TRBJ1-4|TRBD1|NA
TGTGCCAGTAGTAGACAGGGAAATGAAAAACTGTTTTTT
CASSRQGNEKLFF
>TRBV28|TRBJ1-4|TRBD1|few
TGTGCCAGCAGTCCCCGGACAGGGCGTTATGAAAAACTGTTTTTT
CASSPRTGRYEKLFF
>TRBV6-5|TRBJ1-6|NA|NA
TGTGCCAGCAGTTACTCGAGCGGGGGCCGGGATTCACCCCTCCACTTT
CASSYSSGGRDSPLHF
>TRBV6-1|TRBJ2-7|NA|few
TGTGCCAGCAGTGACGGGCAGGGGCTCAACTTATTAAGGCAGTACTTC
CASSDGQGLNLLRQYF
>TRBV6-5|TRBJ2-3|TRBD1|NA
TGTGCCAGCAGGGGGACAGGGCTTGATACGCAGTATTTT
CASRGTGLDTQYF
>TRBV18|TRBJ2-1|NA|once
TGTGCCAGCTCACGGGGGGTCGGCTCCTACAATGAGCAGTTCTTC
CASSRGVGSYNEQFF
>TRBV2|TRBJ2-7|TRBD1|NA
TGTGCCAGCAGTGAAGCGGGACAGGGTGTCGAGCAGTACTTC
CASSEAGQGVEQYF
>TRBV28|TRBJ2-3|TRBD2|NA
TGTGCCAGCAGTTTAGACCCGGGAGGGCGCACAGATACGCAGTATTTT
CASSLDPGGRTDTQYF
>TRBV7-2|TRBJ2-5|TRBD2|NA
TGTGCCAGCAGCTTAGGCCCCGGGGTGCGGGAGGAGACCCAGTACTTC
CASSLGPGVREETQYF
>TRBV27|TRBJ1-6|NA|NA
TGTGCCAGCAGCGACAGCCTCAATTCGCCCCTCCACTTT
CASSDSLNSPLHF
>TRBV4-3|TRBJ2-5|TRBD2|NA
TGCGCCAGCAGCCATAGCGGGAACTCGGAGACCCAGTACTTC
CASSHSGNSETQYF
>TRBV7-3|TRBJ2-1|TRBD2|once
TGTGCCAGCAGCTTGGCGGGGGGTGTCTCCTACAATGAGCAGTTCTTC
CASSLAGGVSYNEQFF
>TRBV7-2|TRBJ2-1|NA|NA
TGTGCCAGCAGCTTAGTAGACTCCCACAATGAGCAGTTCTTC
CASSLVDSHNEQFF
>TRBV7-2|TRBJ1-2|TRBD1|NA
TGTGCCAGCAGCTCGGAGACAGGGCTTAACTATGGCTACACCTTC
CASSSETGLNYGYTF
>TRBV7-8|TRBJ1-2|NA|NA
TGTGCCAGCAGCTCACGGACCCTTCGGGGTGGCTACACCTTC
CASSSRTLRGGYTF
>TRBV5-4|TRBJ1-2|TRBD1|NA
TGTGCCAGCAGCTCACTGACAGGGATCAACTATGGCTACACCTTC
CASSSLTGINYGYTF
>TRBV27|TRBJ2-7|TRBD2|NA
TGTGCCAGCAGTGGACTAGCGGGAATTGGCGAGCAGTACTTC
CASSGLAGIGEQYF
>TRBV13|TRBJ2-1|TRBD2|once
TGTGCCAGCAGCTTACTGGCGCGGGGCCCTTCGGCTAGCGGGAGGTTATTCGACAATGAGCAGTTCTTC
CASSLLARGPSASGRLFDNEQFF
>TRBV27|TRBJ1-1|NA|NA
TGTGCCAGCAGCTTTACAGGAAGTGCAGCTTTCTTT
CASSFTGSAAFF
>TRBV3-1/TRBV3-2|TRBJ2-3|NA|many
TGTGCCAGCAGCCAAGAAGCACAGGCAGGCACAGATACGCAGTATTTT
CASSQEAQAGTDTQYF